This T cell receptor (beta chain) was identified during a study of T cells expressing NK-cell markers. This CDR3 is built from 13 residues. The germline gives CDR1 SGHRS, CDR2 YFSETQ. From the 5' RACE reads, TCRdb lists one entry per CDR3 protein and no DNA. The table lists fewer than 400,000 distinct CDR3 sequences. Study-wide findings and caveats: Dominant NKG2C+ clonotypes were found to form about 1.0-7.5% of CD8+ T cells in about six donors.

Points on this clonotype: Antigen: not known.

Material: blood T cells: a sorted CD56 or NKG2C T cell subset, CD4+ or CD8+ T cells, or bulk PBMC T cells (not recorded which). The source is a woman aged 45 to 65 in good health. The chain recombines TRBV5-1 with TRBJ2-7; there is no DNA to check the TCRdb D call of TRBD1. CDR3 sequence: CASSLEGTYEQYF.